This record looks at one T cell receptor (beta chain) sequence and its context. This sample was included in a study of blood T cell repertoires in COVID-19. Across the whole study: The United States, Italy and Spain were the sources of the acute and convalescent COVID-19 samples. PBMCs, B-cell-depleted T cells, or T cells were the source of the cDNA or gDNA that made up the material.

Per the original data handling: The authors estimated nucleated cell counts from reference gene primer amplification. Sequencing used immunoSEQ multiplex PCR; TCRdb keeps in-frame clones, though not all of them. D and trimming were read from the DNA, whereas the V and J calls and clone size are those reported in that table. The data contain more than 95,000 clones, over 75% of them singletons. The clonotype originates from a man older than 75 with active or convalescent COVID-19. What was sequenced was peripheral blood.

CDR3 sequence reads: CASSIGQQFGYGYTF. CDR3 DNA sequence: TGTGCCAGTAGTATTGGACAGCAATTCGGCTATGGCTACACCTTC. The chain is built from TRBV19 and TRBJ1-2; TRBD1 might be the D (6 bases). Germline CDR1 is LNHDA and CDR2 is SQIVND (reference sequence). V dropped 3 bases and J dropped 4 bases, with 15 bases sitting between them. CDR3 length: 15 amino acids.